The 15 T cell receptor beta chains below come from one sample, sequenced in a study of T cells of healthy individuals. MiXCR, run by TCRdb on the 5' RACE reads, gives a single entry per CDR3 protein. The data hold 53,000 or so distinct CDR3 sequences, with approximately 14% observed a single time. All receptors derive from a human donor in good health.

In this sample, this clonotype turned up many times. The chain is built from TRBV20-1 and TRBJ2-5; a possible D gene is TRBD1 (5 bases). Germline V gives CDR1 DFQATT, CDR2 SNEGSKA (reference sequence). V dropped 6 bases and J dropped 5 bases, with 22 bases sitting between them. CDR3 length: 15 amino acids. The CDR3 DNA reads as TGCAGTGCAGACCCTTGGCAGGGCAAGGGGGAGACCCAGTACTTC. Amino acid sequence: CSADPWQGKGETQYF.

The chain is built from TRBV4-3 and TRBJ1-5, with 8 positions matching TRBD1. Germline assignment: CDR1 LGHNA and CDR2 YSLEER. The length of the CDR3 is 14 residues. The trim removed 0 bases at V and 6 bases at J, leaving 1 base unmatched. Written as DNA, the CDR3 is TGCGCCAGCAGCCAAGAAACAGGGGGTCAGCCCCAGCATTTT. Translation: CASSQETGGQPQHF.

This chain joins TRBV20-1 and TRBJ2-1; 10 positions match TRBD2. The length of the CDR3 is 16 residues. Trimming cost V 3 bases and J 0 bases; bases outside gene matches: 5. Per the germline V gene, CDR1 is DFQATT and CDR2 is SNEGSKA (reference sequence). The CDR3 loop reads CSARDGLAVSYNEQFF. The DNA for the CDR3 is TGCAGTGCTAGGGACGGACTAGCGGTCTCCTACAATGAGCAGTTCTTC.

The rearrangement links TRBV9 to TRBJ2-5; 8 nucleotides match TRBD2. Germline CDR1 reads SGDLS; CDR2 reads YYNGEE. With 3 bases clipped from V and 4 bases from J, the junction kept 5 bases outside the gene matches. The CDR3 sequence is 14 residues long. CDR3 loop: CASSAGGGGETQYF. In DNA, the CDR3 is TGTGCCAGCAGCGCGGGGGGGGGCGGAGAGACCCAGTACTTC.

In this sample, this clonotype turned up many times. This chain connects TRBV30 to TRBJ1-5, with 8 positions matching TRBD1. Germline-derived CDR1 and CDR2 are GTSNPN and SVGIG (reference sequence). V shed 3 bases and J 7 bases; nucleotides not matched to a gene: 11. CDR3 length equals 15 residues. The CDR3 here is CAWSDGTGMRQPQHF. CDR3 DNA sequence: TGTGCCTGGAGCGACGGGACAGGCATGAGACAGCCCCAGCATTTT. Looking up the rest from reference TRBV30 and TRBJ1-5 gives the full variable domain: SQTIHQWPATLVQPVGSPLSLECTVEGTSNPNLYWYRQAAGRGLQLLFYSVGIGQISSEVPQNLSASRPQDRQFILSSKKLLLSDSGFYLCAWSDGTGMRQPQHFGDGTRLSIL.

Only a few counts were recorded for this clonotype. Its ends do not fully match the called genes, so a read error is possible. The V gene is TRBV29-1, the J gene TRBJ2-7; 11 bases align to TRBD1. The CDR3 is made up of 15 amino acids. Germline CDR1 SQVTM, CDR2 ANQGSEA. CDR3 loop: CSVEGRDRGLSEQYF. The DNA of the CDR3 is TGCAGCGTGGAAGGCCGGGACAGGGGGTTAAGCGAGCAGTACTTC.

CDR3 in amino acids: CASSGNSGQMEKLFF. The CDR3 coding sequence is TGCGCCAGCAGCGGTAACAGCGGCCAGATGGAAAAACTGTTTTTT. V usage is TRBV5-1 and J usage is TRBJ1-4; D call uncertain. CDR1 is SGHRS and CDR2 is YFSETQ in the germline V gene. Trimming stripped 4 bases from V and 8 bases from J, with 18 bases between. The CDR3 is 15 amino acids.

This sequence joins TRBV7-2 and TRBJ2-2, with D unresolved. The V end was cut by 7 bases, the J end by 1 base, with 13 bases between. Germline CDR1 and CDR2: SGHTA and FQGNSA. The CDR3 runs to 15 residues. The CDR3 coding sequence is TGTGCCAGCACCTCGACACAGTTGAACACCGGGGAGCTGTTTTTT. Encoded protein: CASTSTQLNTGELFF.

Turning to this clonotype: It may be a read error: a sequence one base away is much more abundant. The genes are TRBV18 and TRBJ2-5, with 9 bases identical to TRBD1. This CDR3 is 15 amino acids long. Germline V CDR1 and CDR2: KGHSH, LQKENI. CDR3 sequence: CASSPSVRTGETKYF. In nucleotides, the CDR3 is TGTGCCAGCTCACCATCGGTTCGGACAGGGGAGACCAAGTACTTC.

At least ten counts were recorded for this clonotype. This chain joins TRBV6-5 and TRBJ1-4; 8 nucleotides match TRBD1. Germline CDR1 and CDR2: MNHEY and SVGAGI. The J segment lost 6 bases and the V segment lost 2 bases, leaving 14 bases of the junction unmatched. There are 18 residues in the CDR3. This chain's CDR3 is CASSYLLPGGATYEKLFF. The CDR3, as DNA: TGTGCCAGCAGTTACCTCCTTCCAGGGGGCGCGACCTATGAAAAACTGTTTTTT.

This clonotype was seen more than once but under ten times. The V gene is TRBV30, the J gene TRBJ1-1, with 10 nucleotides matching TRBD1. Germline values: CDR1 GTSNPN, CDR2 SVGIG (reference sequence). J was trimmed by 2 bases and V by 8 bases; bases with no gene match: 2. The CDR3 totals 12 residues. In DNA, the CDR3 is TGTGCCGGGACAGGGGATAACACTGAAGCTTTCTTT. Translation: CAGTGDNTEAFF.

This clonotype was detected ten times or more. The chain links TRBV7-2 to TRBJ2-3; 7 nucleotides match TRBD1. Germline CDR1 reads SGHTA; CDR2 reads FQGNSA. The J segment lost 6 bases and the V segment lost 5 bases, leaving 11 bases of the junction unmatched. This CDR3 comprises 15 residues. CDR3 protein: CASSKLDRRKDTQYF. Written as DNA, the CDR3 is TGTGCCAGCAGCAAACTGGACAGGCGCAAGGATACGCAGTATTTT.

The CDR3 DNA reads TGTGCCAGCTCTGACCCGGGACAGGGAACGCCCGGGGCCAACGTCCTGACTTTC. It encodes CASSDPGQGTPGANVLTF. The V and J genes are TRBV6-5 and TRBJ2-6, with 9 bases aligning to TRBD1. V trimming: 8 bases; J trimming: 4 bases; junction bases outside the gene matches: 15. Per germline, CDR1 MNHEY and CDR2 SVGAGI. The CDR3 is made up of 18 amino acids.

This clonotype was counted ten times or more. V gene TRBV4-3 combines with J gene TRBJ1-6, with D possibly matching TRBD1 (5 bases). CDR3 size: 16 residues. Germline V lookup: CDR1 LGHNA, CDR2 YSLEER. V dropped 3 bases and J dropped 7 bases, with 16 bases sitting between them. CDR3 sequence: CASSQGRDPGNSPLHF. The CDR3 bases are TGCGCCAGCAGCCAGGGACGGGATCCCGGGAATTCACCCCTCCACTTT.

As regards this clonotype: One base away lies a much larger clone, so this may be a sequencing read error. The chain links TRBV7-2 to TRBJ1-3, with TRBD1 identical over 7 bases. CDR1 SGHTA and CDR2 FQGNSA come from the germline V gene. The CDR3 loop spans 16 amino acids. As DNA, the CDR3 is TGTGCCAGCAGCACAAACAGGGGATCCTCTGGAACCACCATATATTTT. The encoded protein is CASSTNRGSSGTTIYF.